This TCR beta chain was found in a study of blood T cell repertoires in COVID-19. Study summary: Specimens from acute and convalescent COVID-19 originated in the United States, Italy and Spain. T cells, B-cell-depleted T cells, or PBMCs supplied cDNA or gDNA.

The CDR3 runs to 15 residues. Germline V gene lookup returns CDR1 ENHRY and CDR2 SYGVKD. V was clipped by 7 bases and J by 3 bases; unmatched bases: 9. Per the study methods: From reference gene primer amplification, estimates of nucleated cell counts were derived. The data were produced by immunoSEQ multiplex PCR, yet TCRdb's version contains in-frame clones alone and is incomplete. That table is the source of V, J and clone size, and D and trimming were worked out from the DNA. The sample yields under 15,000 clones, roughly 70% seen once. Enrolled during active infection, Seattle patients were then followed longitudinally.

The V gene is TRBV10-3, the J gene TRBJ1-1, with TRBD1 matching 9 bases. Sequenced: peripheral blood. This TCR was sampled from a man aged 55 to 70 with COVID-19, enrolled during active disease. The chain's CDR3 is CAINPGQGLYTEAFF. CDR3 nucleotide sequence: TGTGCCATCAACCCGGGACAGGGATTATACACTGAAGCTTTCTTT.